This T cell receptor beta chain was found in a study of blood T cell repertoires in COVID-19. Study summary: There were acute and convalescent COVID-19 samples, and they came from the United States, Italy and Spain.

Participants' own reports of clinical history determined their cohort assignment. In the original workflow: Estimation of nucleated cell counts was performed using reference gene primer amplification. Sequencing used immunoSEQ multiplex PCR; TCRdb keeps in-frame clones, though not all of them. V, J and clone size reflect that table, while D and trimming were determined from the DNA. In the table there are about 180,000 clones, almost 80% of which are singletons. Material for sequencing was PBMCs or T cells enriched from blood (not recorded which). The clonotype comes from a woman in her forties or fifties who had recovered from COVID-19.

The CDR3, as DNA: TGTGCCAGTAGTACCCGGGACAGGGGAGCAGGGGAGCTGTTTTTT. Amino acids: CASSTRDRGAGELFF. V and J are TRBV19 and TRBJ2-2; 10 bases map to TRBD1. The germline gives CDR1 LNHDA, CDR2 SQIVND (reference sequence). The CDR3 sequence is 15 residues long. Trimming at V came to 4 bases and at J to 8 bases, leaving 7 bases not matched to a gene.